Following are 25 T cell receptor beta chains from one sample sequenced in a study of OX40 agonist ivuxolimab in advanced cancers. Assay used: immunoSEQ multiplex PCR; TCRdb lists only in-frame clones, some missing. The table includes under 95,000 clones, around 86% detected once. Sequenced here: CD4+ or CD8+ T cells sorted from blood, sampled in a trial of the OX40 agonist ivuxolimab. The receptors were gathered from an adult with an advanced solid tumor such as melanoma, head and neck, liver or kidney cancer.

The V call is TRBV18, the J call TRBJ2-5; D uncertain. This CDR3 contains 13 residues. Trimming took off 4 bases at V and 7 bases at J, with 13 bases between the two ends. From germline, CDR1 is KGHSH and CDR2 LQKENI. This CDR3 reads CASSQEPAGTQYF. The CDR3 DNA is TGTGCCAGCTCACAGGAGCCTGCAGGGACCCAGTACTTC. Complete variable domain (other parts from reference TRBV18 and TRBJ2-5): NAGVMQNPRHLVRRRGQEARLRCSPMKGHSHVYWYRQLPEEGLKFMVYLQKENIIDESGMPKERFSAEFPKEGPSILRIQQVVRGDSAAYFCASSQEPAGTQYFGPGTRLLVL.

This rearrangement joins TRBV5-1 to TRBJ1-3; TRBD1 matches 10 bases. Germline assignment: CDR1 SGHRS and CDR2 YFSETQ. Losses at the gene ends were 3 bases for V and 12 bases for J; bases not matched to a gene: 6. The CDR3 is 13 residues long. In nucleotides, the CDR3 is TGCGCCAGCAGCTCCTCCGGACAGGGGGTCATATATTTT. Translation: CASSSSGQGVIYF.

V gene TRBV28 combines with J gene TRBJ2-7; possibly TRBD2 for D (6 bases). This CDR3 is built from 14 residues. Germline lookup yields CDR1 MDHEN and CDR2 SYDVKM. The V gene lost 7 bases and the J gene lost 8 bases, with 21 bases spanning the gap. CDR3 coding DNA: TGTGCCAGCAACTTAGGGACTGGTTGGTTCCAGCAGTACTTC. As protein: CASNLGTGWFQQYF. Based on the CDR3 plus reference TRBV28 and TRBJ2-7, the full variable domain is DVKVTQSSRYLVKRTGEKVFLECVQDMDHENMFWYRQDPGLGLRLIYFSYDVKMKEKGDIPEGYSVSREKKERFSLILESASTNQTSMYLCASNLGTGWFQQYFGPGTRLTVT.

In its sample, this clone was seen once. The chain joins TRBV25-1 to TRBJ2-7, with a weak D call TRBD2 (6 bases). From germline, CDR1 is MGHDK and CDR2 SYGVNS. The V gene lost 3 bases and the J gene lost 7 bases, with 19 bases spanning the gap. The CDR3 extends over 15 amino acids. CDR3 DNA sequence: TGTGCCAGCAGTGATTCGGAGGGGCCCCCCGGGGAGCAGTACTTC. The encoded protein is CASSDSEGPPGEQYF.

The J gene is TRBJ1-1, the V gene TRBV19; weak D call: TRBD1 (5 bases). V lost 3 bases to trimming and J lost 1 base, with 12 bases between them. The CDR3 is 15 residues long. CDR1 and CDR2 from the germline V gene are LNHDA and SQIVND (reference sequence). This chain's CDR3 is CASSIFGDANTEAFF. In nucleotides, the CDR3 is TGTGCCAGTAGTATCTTTGGGGACGCGAACACTGAAGCTTTCTTT.

The rearrangement uses TRBV5-6 and TRBJ2-5, with 9 bases aligning to TRBD2. The CDR3 is 17 residues long. Unmatched junction bases numbered 12, after V lost 5 bases and J lost 1 base. Germline CDR1 and CDR2: SGHDT and YYEEEE. The CDR3 DNA is TGTGCCAGCAGTCCTCTTCGGGGAGCGGGGGGCCAAGAGACCCAGTACTTC. Amino acid sequence: CASSPLRGAGGQETQYF.

The V call is TRBV5-6, the J call TRBJ1-2, with 9 bases fitting TRBD1. J lost 8 bases, V lost 4 bases, and 6 bases had no gene match. Germline CDR1 reads SGHDT; CDR2 reads YYEEEE. The CDR3 is 13 residues long. CDR3 nucleotide sequence: TGTGCCAGCAGCCGGGACAGGGTTGGGGGCTACACCTTC. It is translated as CASSRDRVGGYTF.

The chain uses TRBV7-3 and TRBJ2-2; possibly TRBD1 or TRBD2 for D (7 bases each). The CDR3 totals 16 residues. Germline lookup yields CDR1 SGHTA and CDR2 FQGTGA. Trimming pared 5 bases from V and 3 bases from J, leaving 16 bases between. DNA for the CDR3: TGTGCCAGCAGCCCAGGGGGGGCGGAGGACACCGGGGAGCTGTTTTTT. It is translated as CASSPGGAEDTGELFF.

This chain joins TRBV7-8 and TRBJ2-5, with D unresolved. Germline V gives CDR1 SGHVS, CDR2 FQNEAQ. The CDR3 has 14 residues. Trimming stripped 5 bases from V and 5 bases from J, with 15 bases between. The CDR3 DNA reads TGTGCCAGCAGCCAGCGCGACCCCGAGGAGACCCAGTACTTC. This translates into CASSQRDPEETQYF. Full variable domain (outside the CDR3, taken from reference TRBV7-8 and TRBJ2-5): GAGVSQSPRYKVAKRGQDVALRCDPISGHVSLFWYQQALGQGPEFLTYFQNEAQLDKSGLPSDRFFAERPEGSVSTLKIQRTQQEDSAVYLCASSQRDPEETQYFGPGTRLLVL.

The chain links TRBV6-1 to TRBJ2-1; the match to TRBD1 covers 7 bases. The V segment lost 2 bases and the J segment 5 bases; nucleotides outside the gene matches: 6. This CDR3 is 15 amino acids long. The V gene's germline CDR1 is MNHNS and CDR2 SASEGT. The CDR3 loop is CASSENRDSHNEQFF. CDR3 sequence (DNA): TGTGCCAGCAGTGAAAATCGGGACAGCCACAATGAGCAGTTCTTC.

The chain employs TRBV5-1 and TRBJ2-3; a weak D match, TRBD2 (6 bases). The V gene's germline CDR1 is SGHRS and CDR2 YFSETQ. The germline V and J ends were trimmed by 0 bases and 7 bases, with 15 bases remaining between them. The CDR3 has 15 residues. The CDR3 here is CASSLVAGRVYTQYF. The CDR3 DNA follows: TGCGCCAGCAGCTTGGTTGCGGGAAGGGTATATACGCAGTATTTT.

The V gene is TRBV29-1, the J gene TRBJ1-5; 8 nucleotides agree with TRBD1. J gave up 4 bases and V 4 bases, and 3 bases lay outside the gene matches. The CDR3 runs 13 residues. Per the germline V gene, CDR1 is SQVTM and CDR2 is ANQGSEA. CDR3 DNA: TGCAGCGTTGGGACAGGGAATAATCAGCCCCAGCATTTT. Its translation: CSVGTGNNQPQHF.

This clone was counted a single time. J is TRBJ2-7 and V is TRBV5-1; 9 bases map to TRBD1. V was clipped by 0 bases and J by 4 bases; unmatched bases: 5. The CDR3 contains 15 residues. CDR1 and CDR2 (germline): SGHRS, YFSETQ. CDR3 in DNA: TGCGCCAGCAGCTTGGAAACAGGGGGCAAATACGAGCAGTACTTC. It translates to CASSLETGGKYEQYF. The variable domain in full, completed from reference TRBV5-1 and TRBJ2-7, reads KAGVTQTPRYLIKTRGQQVTLSCSPISGHRSVSWYQQTPGQGLQFLFEYFSETQRNKGNFPGRFSGRQFSNSRSEMNVSTLELGDSALYLCASSLETGGKYEQYFGPGTRLTVT.

V is TRBV27 and J is TRBJ1-4; D is unclear. V was trimmed by 1 base and J by 3 bases, leaving 9 bases between them. CDR1 is MNHEY, CDR2 SMNVEV, per germline (reference sequence). The CDR3 runs to 15 residues. This chain's CDR3 is CASSLWWGANEKLFF. CDR3 nucleotide sequence: TGTGCCAGCAGTTTATGGTGGGGAGCTAATGAAAAACTGTTTTTT.

This chain links TRBV7-2 with TRBJ1-2, with D perhaps matching TRBD1 (6 bases). Trimming removed 4 bases at V and 13 bases at J, with 19 bases between. The CDR3 totals 13 residues. The V gene's germline CDR1 is SGHTA and CDR2 FQGNSA. The CDR3 DNA follows: TGTGCCAGCAGCTCGACGGGGAGTAGAGGGGGCACCTTC. Its protein product is CASSSTGSRGGTF.

The V gene is TRBV7-2, the J gene TRBJ1-2; a possible D gene is TRBD1 (5 bases). The V end was cut by 8 bases, the J end by 5 bases, with 21 bases between. Germline lookup yields CDR1 SGHTA and CDR2 FQGNSA. The CDR3 has 15 residues. Here the CDR3 reads CASSSPRRQLYGYTF. DNA of the CDR3: TGTGCCAGCTCAAGCCCAAGAAGACAGCTATATGGCTACACCTTC.

V usage is TRBV9 and J usage is TRBJ1-3; no firm D call. V gave up 0 bases and J gave up 3 bases, with 4 bases separating them. Germline V gene sequence: CDR1 SGDLS, CDR2 YYNGEE. The CDR3 contains 13 residues. The CDR3 reads CASSVVGGNTIYF. CDR3 DNA: TGTGCCAGCAGCGTAGTAGGTGGAAACACCATATATTTT.

V and J are TRBV7-2 and TRBJ2-7; 11 positions agree with TRBD1. The CDR3 spans 15 residues. Germline CDR1 and CDR2: SGHTA and FQGNSA. V shed 5 bases, J shed 6 bases, and the junction held 9 bases outside the gene matches. CDR3 in DNA: TGTGCCAGCAGCCTATTAACCGGGACAGGGGGCGAGCAGTACTTC. Residues: CASSLLTGTGGEQYF.

This chain connects TRBV23-1 to TRBJ1-5, with TRBD1 matching 7 bases. TRBV23-1 has ORF status, its function being uncertain. The CDR3 covers 16 residues. The trim removed 4 bases at V and 2 bases at J, leaving 8 bases unmatched. The CDR3 bases are TGCGCCAGCAGTCTGAGGGAGGGGGCGTGCAATCAGCCCCAGCATTTT. It encodes CASSLREGACNQPQHF.

The chain joins TRBV6-6 to TRBJ1-1; D is ambiguous. V was trimmed by 5 bases and J by 1 base, leaving 5 bases between them. CDR1 MNHNY and CDR2 SVGAGI come from the germline V gene (reference sequence). The CDR3 is 12 amino acids. The CDR3: CASSTQNTEAFF. CDR3 nucleotides: TGTGCCAGCAGTACGCAGAACACTGAAGCTTTCTTT.

This clone was seen more than once but under ten times. The chain couples TRBV7-3 to TRBJ1-1; TRBD1 might be the D (6 bases). V lost 5 bases to trimming and J lost 7 bases, with 20 bases between them. This CDR3 region has 15 residues. The germline V gene encodes CDR1 SGHTA and CDR2 FQGTGA. The CDR3 sequence: CASSLSSGQQNEAFF. CDR3 nucleotide sequence: TGTGCCAGCAGCCTCAGTAGTGGACAGCAGAATGAAGCTTTCTTT.

The V gene is TRBV27, the J gene TRBJ2-1; 13 nucleotides line up with TRBD2. Germline V gene lookup returns CDR1 MNHEY and CDR2 SMNVEV (reference sequence). There are 17 residues in the CDR3. V was pared by 4 bases and J by 7 bases, with 10 bases of the junction left unmatched. The CDR3 nucleotides are TGTGCCAGCAGTTCGGGGACTAGCGGGATCCGATCTAATGAGCAGTTCTTC. Its translation: CASSSGTSGIRSNEQFF.

This clone was seen a single time. V gene TRBV7-2 combines with J gene TRBJ1-4; the match to TRBD1 covers 9 bases. CDR1 SGHTA and CDR2 FQGNSA come from the germline V gene. J lost 6 bases, V lost 4 bases, and 3 bases had no gene match. The CDR3 totals 14 residues. The CDR3 DNA sequence: TGTGCCAGCAGCTCGGGACAGGGTGATGAAAAACTGTTTTTT. Translation gives CASSSGQGDEKLFF. The full variable domain, rest sourced from reference TRBV7-2 and TRBJ1-4, is GAGVSQSPSNKVTEKGKDVELRCDPISGHTALYWYRQSLGQGLEFLIYFQGNSAPDKSGLPSDRFSAERTGGSVSTLTIQRTQQEDSAVYLCASSSGQGDEKLFFGSGTQLSVL.

The V gene is TRBV7-3, the J gene TRBJ1-1; D is undetermined. Germline loops: CDR1 SGHTA, CDR2 FQGTGA. This CDR3 is 13 amino acids long. V was cut by 5 bases and J by 1 base, with 8 bases left in between. CDR3 in amino acids: CASSPGPNTEAFF. CDR3 nucleotides: TGTGCCAGCAGCCCCGGGCCGAACACTGAAGCTTTCTTT.

This chain joins TRBV27 and TRBJ2-7; D remains ambiguous. With 6 bases removed from V and 0 bases from J, the gap between germline ends came to 15 bases. Per germline, CDR1 MNHEY and CDR2 SMNVEV (reference sequence). This CDR3 has 15 residues. The DNA of the CDR3 is TGTGCCAGCAGCCGCGACCCTTACGCCTCCTACGAGCAGTACTTC. It encodes CASSRDPYASYEQYF.